These 7 T cell receptor beta chains were all obtained from the same sample, sequenced in a study of cytomegalovirus exposure and HLA in healthy donors. Both 60 Vbeta primers and 13 Jbeta primers went into the PCR. The table came from immunoSEQ multiplex PCR; TCRdb's copy has only in-frame clones and leaves some out. The sample totals 80,000 or so clones; its top ten clones hold 0.95% to 1.3%. The sequenced sample consisted of PBMCs. These receptors all stem from a woman in her 30s in good health and CMV-seronegative.

The J gene is TRBJ1-2, the V gene TRBV20-1; D ambiguous. V was pared by 8 bases and J by 5 bases, with 12 bases between. The germline CDR1 and CDR2 sequences are DFQATT and SNEGSKA (reference sequence). The CDR3 has 11 amino acids. In DNA, the CDR3 is TGCAGTCTCGGAGGGCAGTATGGCTACACCTTC. Its translation: CSLGGQYGYTF.

The chain employs TRBV30 and TRBJ1-4, with a possible D match to TRBD1 (5 bases). There are 18 residues in the CDR3. In germline, CDR1 is GTSNPN, CDR2 SVGIG (reference sequence). The V gene lost 4 bases and the J gene lost 0 bases, with 21 bases spanning the gap. CDR3 sequence (DNA): TGTGCCTGGAAACCCTGGGGGGGTCCACCTCCAACTAATGAAAAACTGTTTTTT. Residues: CAWKPWGGPPPTNEKLFF.

This chain joins TRBV5-1 and TRBJ2-2, with a tentative D call TRBD1 (6 bases). Germline V gives CDR1 SGHRS, CDR2 YFSETQ. The germline V and J ends were trimmed by 4 bases and 0 bases, with 13 bases remaining between them. The CDR3 spans 16 residues. The chain's CDR3 is CASSLEYRANTGELFF. In DNA form, the CDR3 reads TGCGCCAGCAGCCTAGAATACAGGGCGAACACCGGGGAGCTGTTTTTT.

The genes are TRBV30 and TRBJ1-1, with 8 nucleotides matching TRBD1. Germline V gene data show CDR1 as GTSNPN and CDR2 as SVGIG (reference sequence). After removal of 4 bases from V and 0 bases from J, the junction contained 7 bases not matched to a gene. This CDR3 is 15 amino acids long. The chain's CDR3 is CAWTPLTGVNTEAFF. CDR3 nucleotides: TGTGCCTGGACCCCCTTGACAGGGGTGAACACTGAAGCTTTCTTT.

The chain has TRBV10-3 and TRBJ2-7; a weak D match, TRBD2 (5 bases). The CDR3 totals 12 residues. The germline gives CDR1 ENHRY, CDR2 SYGVKD. The germline V and J ends were trimmed by 2 bases and 6 bases, with 8 bases remaining between them. As DNA, the CDR3 is TGTGCCATCAGTGAGCATCGGGGCGAGCAGTACTTC. Amino acids: CAISEHRGEQYF.

About this clone: The same CDR3 is also encoded by other DNA sequences in this sample. The chain combines TRBV19 with TRBJ1-5; 10 bases are a match to TRBD1. Per the germline V gene, CDR1 is LNHDA and CDR2 is SQIVND (reference sequence). This CDR3 region has 14 residues. V shed 4 bases, J shed 4 bases, and the junction held 1 base outside the gene matches. CDR3 sequence reads: CASSTDRGNQPQHF. The CDR3 region has the DNA TGTGCCAGTAGTACGGACAGGGGGAATCAGCCCCAGCATTTT.

CDR3 loop: CASSVGANTEAFF. As DNA, the CDR3 is TGTGCCAGCAGCGTAGGGGCGAACACTGAAGCTTTCTTT. This chain links TRBV9 with TRBJ1-1; D is ambiguous. The ends were cut back, 0 bases at V and 1 base at J, with 4 bases in the middle. Germline loops: CDR1 SGDLS, CDR2 YYNGEE. The CDR3 is made up of 13 amino acids.